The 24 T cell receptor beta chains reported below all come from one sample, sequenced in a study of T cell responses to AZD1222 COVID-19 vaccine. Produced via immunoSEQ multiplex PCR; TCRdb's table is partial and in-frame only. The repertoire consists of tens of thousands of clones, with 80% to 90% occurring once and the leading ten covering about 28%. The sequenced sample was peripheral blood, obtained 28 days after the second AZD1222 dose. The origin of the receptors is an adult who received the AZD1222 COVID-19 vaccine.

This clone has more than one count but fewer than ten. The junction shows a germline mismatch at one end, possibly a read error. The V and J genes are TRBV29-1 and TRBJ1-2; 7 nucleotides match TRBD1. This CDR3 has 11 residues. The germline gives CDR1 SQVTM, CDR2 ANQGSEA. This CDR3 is CSVEGRQGKSF. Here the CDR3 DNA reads TGCAGCGTTGAAGGAAGACAGGGTAAAAGCTTC.

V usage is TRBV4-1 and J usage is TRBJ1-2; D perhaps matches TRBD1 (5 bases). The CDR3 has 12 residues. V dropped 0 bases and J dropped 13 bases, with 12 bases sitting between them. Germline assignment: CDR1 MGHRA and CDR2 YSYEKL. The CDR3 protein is CASSQDKDKFTF. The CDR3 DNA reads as TGCGCCAGCAGCCAAGACAAGGACAAGTTCACCTTC.

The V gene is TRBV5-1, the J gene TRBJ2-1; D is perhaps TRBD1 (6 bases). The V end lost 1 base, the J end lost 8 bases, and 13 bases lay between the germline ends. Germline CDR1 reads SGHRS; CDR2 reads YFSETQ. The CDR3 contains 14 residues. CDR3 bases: TGCGCCAGCAGCTTGACGGGACAAAGACATGAGCAGTTCTTC. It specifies CASSLTGQRHEQFF. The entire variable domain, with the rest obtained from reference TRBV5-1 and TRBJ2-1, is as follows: KAGVTQTPRYLIKTRGQQVTLSCSPISGHRSVSWYQQTPGQGLQFLFEYFSETQRNKGNFPGRFSGRQFSNSRSEMNVSTLELGDSALYLCASSLTGQRHEQFFGPGTRLTVL.

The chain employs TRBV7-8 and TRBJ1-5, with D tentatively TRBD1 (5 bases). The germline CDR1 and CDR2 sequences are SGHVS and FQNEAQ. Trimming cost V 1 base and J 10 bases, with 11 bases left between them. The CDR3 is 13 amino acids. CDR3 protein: CASSLDGTVPQHF. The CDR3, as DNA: TGTGCCAGCAGCTTAGATGGGACCGTTCCCCAGCATTTT. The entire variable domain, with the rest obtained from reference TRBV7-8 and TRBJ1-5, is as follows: GAGVSQSPRYKVAKRGQDVALRCDPISGHVSLFWYQQALGQGPEFLTYFQNEAQLDKSGLPSDRFFAERPEGSVSTLKIQRTQQEDSAVYLCASSLDGTVPQHFGDGTRLSIL.

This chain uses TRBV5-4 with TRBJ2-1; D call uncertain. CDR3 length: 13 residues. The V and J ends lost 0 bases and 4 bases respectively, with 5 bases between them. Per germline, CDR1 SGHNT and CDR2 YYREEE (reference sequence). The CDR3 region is CASSLDNYNEQFF. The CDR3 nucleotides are TGTGCCAGCAGCTTGGACAATTACAATGAGCAGTTCTTC.

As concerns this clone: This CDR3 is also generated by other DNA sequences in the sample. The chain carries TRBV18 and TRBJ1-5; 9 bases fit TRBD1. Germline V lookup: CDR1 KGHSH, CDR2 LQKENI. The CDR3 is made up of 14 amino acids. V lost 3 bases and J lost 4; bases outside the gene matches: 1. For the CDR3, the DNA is TGTGCCAGCTCACCGACAGGGGGAAATCAGCCCCAGCATTTT. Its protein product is CASSPTGGNQPQHF.

The CDR3 bases are TGTGCCAGCAGCTCAGAGGGCTATGGCTACACCTTC. Translating it yields CASSSEGYGYTF. The rearrangement uses TRBV11-3 and TRBJ1-2; D uncertain. Germline V gives CDR1 SGHNT, CDR2 YENEEA. Trimming took 4 bases from V and 4 from J, leaving 7 bases between them. There are 12 residues in the CDR3. Looking up the rest from reference TRBV11-3 and TRBJ1-2 gives the full variable domain: EAGVVQSPRYKIIEKKQPVAFWCNPISGHNTLYWYLQNLGQGPELLIRYENEEAVDDSQLPKDRFSAERLKGVDSTLKIQPAELGDSAVYLCASSSEGYGYTFGSGTRLTVV.

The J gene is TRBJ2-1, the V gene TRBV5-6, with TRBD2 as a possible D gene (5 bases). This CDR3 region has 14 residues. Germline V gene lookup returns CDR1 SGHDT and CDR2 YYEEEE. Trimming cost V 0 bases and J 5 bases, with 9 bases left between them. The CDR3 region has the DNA TGTGCCAGCAGCTTGGTTGGGAGTAACAATGAGCAGTTCTTC. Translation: CASSLVGSNNEQFF.

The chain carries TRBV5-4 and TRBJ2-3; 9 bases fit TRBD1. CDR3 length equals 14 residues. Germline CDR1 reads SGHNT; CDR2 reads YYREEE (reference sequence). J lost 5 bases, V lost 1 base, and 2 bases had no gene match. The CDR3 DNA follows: TGTGCCAGCAGCTTGTGGGACAGGGAAGATACGCAGTATTTT. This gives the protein CASSLWDREDTQYF.

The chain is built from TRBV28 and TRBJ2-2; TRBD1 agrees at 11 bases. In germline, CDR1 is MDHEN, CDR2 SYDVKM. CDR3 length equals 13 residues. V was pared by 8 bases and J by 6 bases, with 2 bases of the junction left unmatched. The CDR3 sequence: CASGGQGAGELFF. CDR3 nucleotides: TGTGCCAGCGGGGGACAGGGGGCCGGGGAGCTGTTTTTT.

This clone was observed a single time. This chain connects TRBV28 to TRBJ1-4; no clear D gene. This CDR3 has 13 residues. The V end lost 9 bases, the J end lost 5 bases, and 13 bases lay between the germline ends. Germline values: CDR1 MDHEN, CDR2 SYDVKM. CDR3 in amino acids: CASREIQNEKLFF. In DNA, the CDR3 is TGTGCCAGTAGAGAGATCCAAAATGAAAAACTGTTTTTT.

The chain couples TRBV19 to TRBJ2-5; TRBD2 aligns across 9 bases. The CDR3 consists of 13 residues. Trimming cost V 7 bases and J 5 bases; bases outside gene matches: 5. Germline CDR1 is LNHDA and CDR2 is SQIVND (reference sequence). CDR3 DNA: TGTGCCAGTATGACTAGCGGAGAGGAGACCCAGTACTTC. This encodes CASMTSGEETQYF.

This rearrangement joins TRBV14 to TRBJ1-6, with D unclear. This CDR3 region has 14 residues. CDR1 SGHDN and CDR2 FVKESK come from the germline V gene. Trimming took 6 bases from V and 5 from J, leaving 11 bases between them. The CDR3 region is CASSAGMNNSPLHF. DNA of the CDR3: TGTGCCAGCAGTGCGGGCATGAATAATTCACCCCTCCACTTT.

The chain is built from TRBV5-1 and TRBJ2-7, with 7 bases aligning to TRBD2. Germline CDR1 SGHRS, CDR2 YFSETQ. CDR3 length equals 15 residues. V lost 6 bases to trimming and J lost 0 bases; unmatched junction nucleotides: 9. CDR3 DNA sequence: TGCGCCAGCACCCCAGCGGGATCTAGCTCCTACGAGCAGTACTTC. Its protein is CASTPAGSSSYEQYF.

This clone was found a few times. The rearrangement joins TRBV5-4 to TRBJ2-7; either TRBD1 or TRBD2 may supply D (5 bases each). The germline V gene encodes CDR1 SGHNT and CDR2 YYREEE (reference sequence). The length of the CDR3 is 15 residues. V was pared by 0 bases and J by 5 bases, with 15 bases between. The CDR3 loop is CASSLAGTQSHEQYF. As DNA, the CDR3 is TGTGCCAGCAGCTTGGCCGGGACGCAAAGCCACGAGCAGTACTTC. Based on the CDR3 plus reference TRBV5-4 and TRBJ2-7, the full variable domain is ETGVTQSPTHLIKTRGQQVTLRCSSQSGHNTVSWYQQALGQGPQFIFQYYREEENGRGNFPPRFSGLQFPNYSSELNVNALELDDSALYLCASSLAGTQSHEQYFGPGTRLTVT.

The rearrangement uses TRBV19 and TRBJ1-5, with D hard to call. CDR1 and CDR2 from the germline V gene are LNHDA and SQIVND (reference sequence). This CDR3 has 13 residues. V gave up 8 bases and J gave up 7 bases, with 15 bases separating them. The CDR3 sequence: CASGFQPMQPQHF. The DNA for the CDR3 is TGTGCCAGTGGGTTCCAGCCAATGCAGCCCCAGCATTTT.

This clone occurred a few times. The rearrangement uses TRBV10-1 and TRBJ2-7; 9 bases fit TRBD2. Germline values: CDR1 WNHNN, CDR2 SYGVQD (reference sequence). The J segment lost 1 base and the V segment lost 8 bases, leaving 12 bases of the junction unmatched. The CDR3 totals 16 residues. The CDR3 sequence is CASLLLSGRRSYEQYF. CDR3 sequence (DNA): TGCGCCAGCCTCCTCCTGAGCGGGAGGCGGTCCTACGAGCAGTACTTC.

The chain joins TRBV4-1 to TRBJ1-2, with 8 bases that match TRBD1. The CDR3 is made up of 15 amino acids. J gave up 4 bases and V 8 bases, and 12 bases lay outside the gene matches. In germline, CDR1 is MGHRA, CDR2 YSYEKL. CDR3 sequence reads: CASREGGTGLYGYTF. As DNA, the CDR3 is TGCGCCAGCCGCGAGGGCGGGACAGGACTCTATGGCTACACCTTC.

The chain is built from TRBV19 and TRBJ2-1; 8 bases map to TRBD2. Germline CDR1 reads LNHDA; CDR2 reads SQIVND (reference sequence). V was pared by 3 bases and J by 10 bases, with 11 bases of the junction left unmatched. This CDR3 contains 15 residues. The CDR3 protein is CASSIRSGGPGEQFF. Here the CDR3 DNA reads TGTGCCAGTAGTATCAGGTCGGGAGGGCCAGGCGAGCAGTTCTTC. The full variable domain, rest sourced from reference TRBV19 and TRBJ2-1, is DGGITQSPKYLFRKEGQNVTLSCEQNLNHDAMYWYRQDPGQGLRLIYYSQIVNDFQKGDIAEGYSVSREKKESFPLTVTSAQKNPTAFYLCASSIRSGGPGEQFFGPGTRLTVL.

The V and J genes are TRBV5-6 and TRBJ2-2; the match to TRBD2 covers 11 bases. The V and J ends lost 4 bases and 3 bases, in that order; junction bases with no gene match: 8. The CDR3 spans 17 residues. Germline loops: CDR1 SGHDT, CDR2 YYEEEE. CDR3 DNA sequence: TGTGCCAGCAGCCGACGTCCTAGCGGGAGGCACACCGGGGAGCTGTTTTTT. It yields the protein CASSRRPSGRHTGELFF.

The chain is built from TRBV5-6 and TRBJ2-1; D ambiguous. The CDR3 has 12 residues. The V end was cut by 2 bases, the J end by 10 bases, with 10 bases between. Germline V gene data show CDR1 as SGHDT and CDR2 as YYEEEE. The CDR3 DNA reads TGTGCCAGCAGCTTATGGCTGAGCGAGCAGTTCTTC. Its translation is CASSLWLSEQFF.

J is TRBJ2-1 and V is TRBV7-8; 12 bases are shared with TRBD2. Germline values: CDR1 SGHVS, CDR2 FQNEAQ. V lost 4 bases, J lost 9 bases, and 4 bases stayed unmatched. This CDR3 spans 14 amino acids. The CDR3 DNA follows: TGTGCCAGCAGCTCGCTAGCGGGAGGGTTTGAGCAGTTCTTC. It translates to CASSSLAGGFEQFF. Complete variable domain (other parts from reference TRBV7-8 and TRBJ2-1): GAGVSQSPRYKVAKRGQDVALRCDPISGHVSLFWYQQALGQGPEFLTYFQNEAQLDKSGLPSDRFFAERPEGSVSTLKIQRTQQEDSAVYLCASSSLAGGFEQFFGPGTRLTVL.

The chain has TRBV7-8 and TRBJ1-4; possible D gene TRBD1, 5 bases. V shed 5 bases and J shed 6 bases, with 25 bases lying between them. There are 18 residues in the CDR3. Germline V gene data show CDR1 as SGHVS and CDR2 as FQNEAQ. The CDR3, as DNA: TGTGCCAGCAGCCAAGGGGACCCTGCTACCTATTCGGATGAAAAACTGTTTTTT. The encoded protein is CASSQGDPATYSDEKLFF.

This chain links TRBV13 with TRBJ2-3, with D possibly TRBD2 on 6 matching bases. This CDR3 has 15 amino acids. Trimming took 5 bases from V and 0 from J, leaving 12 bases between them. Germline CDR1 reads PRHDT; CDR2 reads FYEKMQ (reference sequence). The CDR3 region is CASSGAGGSTDTQYF. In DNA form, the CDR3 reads TGTGCCAGCAGCGGGGCCGGAGGGAGCACAGATACGCAGTATTTT.